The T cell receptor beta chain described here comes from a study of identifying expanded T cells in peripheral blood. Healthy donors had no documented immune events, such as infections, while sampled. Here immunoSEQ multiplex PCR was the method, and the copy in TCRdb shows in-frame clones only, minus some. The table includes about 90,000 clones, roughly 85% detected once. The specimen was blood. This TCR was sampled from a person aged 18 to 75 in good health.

The CDR3 sequence: CATRSSGVNTIYF. The CDR3 DNA sequence: TGTGCCACCCGGAGCAGTGGGGTGAACACCATATATTTT. This chain joins TRBV25-1 and TRBJ1-3; D is unresolved. Germline V gene data show CDR1 as MGHDK and CDR2 as SYGVNS. The CDR3 contains 13 residues. The germline V and J ends were trimmed by 10 bases and 7 bases, with 17 bases remaining between them.